The 10 T cell receptor beta chains below come from one sample, sequenced in a study of post-analysis software for immune sequencing data. The study's findings and limits: TRBV5-6, TRBV5-1 and TRBV20-1 belonged to a set of a few TRBV segments that were more frequent in patients than controls.

Their specific antigens are unknown. Unique molecular identifiers were present in the TCR beta cDNA libraries. MiXCR, applied by TCRdb to the PCR reads, yields one record per CDR3 protein. The sample lists roughly 580,000 distinct CDR3 sequences; 44% were seen once. The material sequenced was blood. These receptors originate from a girl aged 10-17 years with multiple sclerosis.

The chain is built from TRBV29-1 and TRBJ2-3, with D possibly matching TRBD2 (7 bases). This CDR3 region has 14 residues. Trimming stripped 4 bases from V and 5 bases from J, with 16 bases between. CDR1 is SQVTM and CDR2 is ANQGSEA in the germline V gene. CDR3 in amino acids: CSVVERGHEDTQYF. The DNA for the CDR3 is TGCAGCGTTGTAGAGCGGGGACACGAAGATACGCAGTATTTT.

The rearrangement links TRBV30 to TRBJ2-1, with a possible D match to TRBD2 (6 bases). The CDR3 runs 13 residues. The V end lost 0 bases, the J end lost 4 bases, and 7 bases lay between the germline ends. Germline V gives CDR1 GTSNPN, CDR2 SVGIG (reference sequence). CDR3 in DNA: TGTGCCTGGAGTGTACGGGAGTACAATGAGCAGTTCTTC. Residues: CAWSVREYNEQFF.

The chain couples TRBV20-1 to TRBJ2-4; D gene ambiguous. The CDR3 is 10 residues long. Germline loops: CDR1 DFQATT, CDR2 SNEGSKA (reference sequence). Trimming stripped 8 bases from V and 0 bases from J, with 2 bases between. Here the CDR3 DNA reads TGCAGTCTAGCCAAAAACATTCAGTACTTC. This translates into CSLAKNIQYF.

In this sample, this clonotype turned up once. The chain is built from TRBV4-1 and TRBJ2-7; 11 bases align to TRBD2. Germline V CDR1 and CDR2: MGHRA, YSYEKL. This CDR3 is 17 amino acids long. The V gene end was trimmed by 3 bases and the J gene end by 2 bases; junction bases not matched to a gene: 9. The CDR3 nucleotides are TGCGCCAGCAGCCAGATGGAGGGACTAGCGGCTCCCTACGAGCAGTACTTC. This encodes CASSQMEGLAAPYEQYF.

In DNA form, the CDR3 reads TGCGCCAGCAGTGAGTCTCTAGCGGCCTACGAGCAGTACTTC. This sequence encodes CASSESLAAYEQYF. This rearrangement joins TRBV10-2 to TRBJ2-7; 7 bases are shared with TRBD2. Germline values: CDR1 WSHSY, CDR2 SAAADI. V lost 0 bases, J lost 2 bases, and 1 base stayed unmatched. The CDR3 extends over 14 amino acids.

CDR3 nucleotide sequence: TGTGCCAGCAGTCCCTTGGGACTAGCGGGAGCGTGGCAGTTCTTC. Protein sequence: CASSPLGLAGAWQFF. This chain links TRBV12-3 or TRBV12-4 with TRBJ2-1; 14 bases agree with TRBD2. Trimming took 5 bases from V and 12 from J; bases not matched to a gene: 9. The length of the CDR3 is 15 residues.

This clonotype has a handful of counts. This chain joins TRBV4-2 and TRBJ2-7, with 8 positions matching TRBD2. The germline V gene has CDR1 LGHNA and CDR2 YNFKEQ. The V segment lost 0 bases and the J segment 4 bases; nucleotides outside the gene matches: 8. This CDR3 region has 16 residues. The DNA for the CDR3 is TGTGCCAGCAGCCAAGATCGGAGCGGGAGATCTTACGAGCAGTACTTC. Protein: CASSQDRSGRSYEQYF.

The chain employs TRBV7-2 and TRBJ2-5; TRBD2 matches at 10 bases. The CDR3 loop spans 15 amino acids. Germline CDR1 and CDR2: SGHTA and FQGNSA. V trimming: 4 bases; J trimming: 11 bases; junction bases outside the gene matches: 13. The CDR3 sequence is CASSSRTSGLREQYF. The CDR3 coding sequence is TGTGCCAGCAGCTCTAGGACTAGCGGTTTACGGGAGCAGTACTTC. Using reference TRBV7-2 and TRBJ2-5 for the parts outside the CDR3, the full variable domain is GAGVSQSPSNKVTEKGKDVELRCDPISGHTALYWYRQSLGQGLEFLIYFQGNSAPDKSGLPSDRFSAERTGGSVSTLTIQRTQQEDSAVYLCASSSRTSGLREQYFGPGTRLLVL.

V is TRBV7-9 and J is TRBJ1-4; no definite D call. This CDR3 region has 13 residues. Germline lookup yields CDR1 SEHNR and CDR2 FQNEAQ (reference sequence). The germline V and J ends were trimmed by 5 bases and 7 bases, with 11 bases remaining between them. CDR3 region: CASSPVRSEKLFF. Written as DNA, the CDR3 is TGTGCCAGCAGCCCCGTTAGAAGTGAAAAACTGTTTTTT.

Comments on this clonotype: The germline gene is not matched at one end of the junction; a read error may be the cause. The gene calls are TRBV12-3 or TRBV12-4 and TRBJ2-1; 9 positions match TRBD2. The CDR3 has 14 amino acids. CDR3 in amino acids: CASSPLAGYNELFF. The CDR3 DNA reads TGTGCCAGCAGTCCCCTAGCGGGGTACAATGAGCTGTTCTTC.